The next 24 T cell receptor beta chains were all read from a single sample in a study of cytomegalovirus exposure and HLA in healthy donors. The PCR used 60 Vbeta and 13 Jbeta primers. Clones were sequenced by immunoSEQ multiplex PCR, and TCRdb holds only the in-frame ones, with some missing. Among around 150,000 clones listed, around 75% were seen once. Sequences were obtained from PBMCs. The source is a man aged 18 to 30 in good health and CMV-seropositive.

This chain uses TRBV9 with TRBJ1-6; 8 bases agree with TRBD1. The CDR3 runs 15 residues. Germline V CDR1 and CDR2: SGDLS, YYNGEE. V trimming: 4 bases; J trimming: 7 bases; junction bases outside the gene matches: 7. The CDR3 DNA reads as TGTGCCAGCAGCATGGGACAGGATGGGAATTCACCCCTCCACTTT. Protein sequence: CASSMGQDGNSPLHF.

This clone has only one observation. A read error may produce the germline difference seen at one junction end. The CDR3 loop reads CAGSYRLAGDTEGDTQYF. For the CDR3, the DNA is TGTGCCGGCAGCTACAGACTAGCGGGGGATACGGAGGGAGATACGCAGTATTTT. The chain carries TRBV13 and TRBJ2-3; 12 positions agree with TRBD2. CDR1 is PRHDT, CDR2 FYEKMQ, per germline (reference sequence). This CDR3 has 18 amino acids.

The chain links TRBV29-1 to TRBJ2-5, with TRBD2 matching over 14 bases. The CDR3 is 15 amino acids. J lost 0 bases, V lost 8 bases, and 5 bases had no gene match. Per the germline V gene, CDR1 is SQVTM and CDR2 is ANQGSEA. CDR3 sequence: CSSRTSGGYQETQYF. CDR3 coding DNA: TGCAGCTCCCGGACTAGCGGGGGGTACCAAGAGACCCAGTACTTC.

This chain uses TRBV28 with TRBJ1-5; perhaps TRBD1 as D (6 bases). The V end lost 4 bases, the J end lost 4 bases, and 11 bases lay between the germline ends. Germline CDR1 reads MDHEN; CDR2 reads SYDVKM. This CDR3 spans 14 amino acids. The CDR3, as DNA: TGTGCCAGCAGTTCCGACACAGGGAATCAGCCCCAGCATTTT. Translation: CASSSDTGNQPQHF.

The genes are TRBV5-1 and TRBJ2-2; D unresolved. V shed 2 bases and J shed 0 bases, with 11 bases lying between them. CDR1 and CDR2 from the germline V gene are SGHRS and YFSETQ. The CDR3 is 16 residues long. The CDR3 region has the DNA TGCGCCAGCAGCTTAACGGAACAGCCGAACACCGGGGAGCTGTTTTTT. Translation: CASSLTEQPNTGELFF.

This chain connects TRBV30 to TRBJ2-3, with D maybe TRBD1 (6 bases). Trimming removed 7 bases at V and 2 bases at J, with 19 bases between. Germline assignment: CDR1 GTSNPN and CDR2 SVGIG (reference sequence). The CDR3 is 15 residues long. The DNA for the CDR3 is TGTGCCTACCAGAAAAGGGGGATACTCACAGATACGCAGTATTTT. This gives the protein CAYQKRGILTDTQYF.

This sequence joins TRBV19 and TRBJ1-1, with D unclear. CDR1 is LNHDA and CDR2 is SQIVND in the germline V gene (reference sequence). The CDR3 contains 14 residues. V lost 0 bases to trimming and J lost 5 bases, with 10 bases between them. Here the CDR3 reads CASSIEAGVTEAFF. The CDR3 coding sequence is TGTGCCAGTAGTATAGAGGCGGGAGTTACTGAAGCTTTCTTT.

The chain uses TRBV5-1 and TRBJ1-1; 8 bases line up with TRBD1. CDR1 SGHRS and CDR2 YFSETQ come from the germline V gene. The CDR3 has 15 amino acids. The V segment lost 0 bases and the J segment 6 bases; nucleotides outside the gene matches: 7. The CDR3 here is CASSLEDRVMAEAFF. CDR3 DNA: TGCGCCAGCAGCTTGGAGGACAGGGTGATGGCTGAAGCTTTCTTT.

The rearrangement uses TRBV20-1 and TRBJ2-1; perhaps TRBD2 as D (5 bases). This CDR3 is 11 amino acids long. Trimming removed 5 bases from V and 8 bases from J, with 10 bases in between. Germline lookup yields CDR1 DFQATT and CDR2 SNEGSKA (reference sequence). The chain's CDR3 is CSAGRRDEQFF. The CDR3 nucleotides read TGCAGTGCTGGAAGGCGGGATGAGCAGTTCTTC.

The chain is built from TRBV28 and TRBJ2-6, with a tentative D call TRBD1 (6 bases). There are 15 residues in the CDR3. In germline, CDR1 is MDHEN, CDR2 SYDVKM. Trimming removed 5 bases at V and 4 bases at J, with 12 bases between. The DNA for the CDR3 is TGTGCCAGCAGTCCTACAGGGACAGGGGCCAACGTCCTGACTTTC. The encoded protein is CASSPTGTGANVLTF. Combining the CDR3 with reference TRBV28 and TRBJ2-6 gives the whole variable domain DVKVTQSSRYLVKRTGEKVFLECVQDMDHENMFWYRQDPGLGLRLIYFSYDVKMKEKGDIPEGYSVSREKKERFSLILESASTNQTSMYLCASSPTGTGANVLTFGAGSRLTVL.

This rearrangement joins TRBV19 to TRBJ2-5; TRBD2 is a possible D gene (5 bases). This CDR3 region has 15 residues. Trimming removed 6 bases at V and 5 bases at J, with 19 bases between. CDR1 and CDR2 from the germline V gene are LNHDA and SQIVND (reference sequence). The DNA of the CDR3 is TGTGCCAGTAGCATAAGTGGGAGTGCGCGGGAGACCCAGTACTTC. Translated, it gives CASSISGSARETQYF. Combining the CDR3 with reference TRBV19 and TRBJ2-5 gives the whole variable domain DGGITQSPKYLFRKEGQNVTLSCEQNLNHDAMYWYRQDPGQGLRLIYYSQIVNDFQKGDIAEGYSVSREKKESFPLTVTSAQKNPTAFYLCASSISGSARETQYFGPGTRLLVL.

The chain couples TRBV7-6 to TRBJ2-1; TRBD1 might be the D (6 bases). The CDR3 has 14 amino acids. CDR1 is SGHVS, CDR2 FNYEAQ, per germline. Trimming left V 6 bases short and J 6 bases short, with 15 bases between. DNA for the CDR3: TGTGCCAGCAGTCAACAGGGCGGTCCCAATGAGCAGTTCTTC. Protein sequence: CASSQQGGPNEQFF. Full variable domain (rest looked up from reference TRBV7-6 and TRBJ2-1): GAGVSQSPRYKVTKRGQDVALRCDPISGHVSLYWYRQALGQGPEFLTYFNYEAQQDKSGLPNDRFSAERPEGSISTLTIQRTEQRDSAMYRCASSQQGGPNEQFFGPGTRLTVL.

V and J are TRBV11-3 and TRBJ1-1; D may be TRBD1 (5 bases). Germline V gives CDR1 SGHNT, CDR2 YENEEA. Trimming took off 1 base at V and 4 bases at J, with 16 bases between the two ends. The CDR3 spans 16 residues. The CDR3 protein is CASSLGLSGGFTEAFF. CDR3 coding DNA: TGTGCCAGCAGCTTAGGGCTAAGTGGGGGGTTCACTGAAGCTTTCTTT.

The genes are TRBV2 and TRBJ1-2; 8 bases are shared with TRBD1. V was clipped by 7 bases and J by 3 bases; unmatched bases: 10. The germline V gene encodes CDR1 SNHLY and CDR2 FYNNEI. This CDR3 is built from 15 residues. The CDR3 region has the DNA TGTGCCAGCAACCTCGACAGGGGAGGGGACTATGGCTACACCTTC. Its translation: CASNLDRGGDYGYTF.

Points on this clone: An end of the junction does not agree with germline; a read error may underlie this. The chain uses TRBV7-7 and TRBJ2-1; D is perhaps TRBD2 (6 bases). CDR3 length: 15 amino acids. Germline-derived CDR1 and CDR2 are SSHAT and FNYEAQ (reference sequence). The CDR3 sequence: CASSLAGGALNEQFF. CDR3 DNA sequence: TGTGCTAGCAGCCTCGCTGGCGGGGCCTTGAATGAGCAGTTCTTC.

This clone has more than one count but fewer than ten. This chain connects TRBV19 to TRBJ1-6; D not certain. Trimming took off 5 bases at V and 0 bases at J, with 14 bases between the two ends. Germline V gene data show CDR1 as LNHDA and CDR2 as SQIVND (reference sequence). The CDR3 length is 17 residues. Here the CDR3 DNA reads TGTGCCAGTAGTGATACAGCTTCCGGCTCCTATAATTCACCCCTCCACTTT. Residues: CASSDTASGSYNSPLHF. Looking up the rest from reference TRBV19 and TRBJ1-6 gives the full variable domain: DGGITQSPKYLFRKEGQNVTLSCEQNLNHDAMYWYRQDPGQGLRLIYYSQIVNDFQKGDIAEGYSVSREKKESFPLTVTSAQKNPTAFYLCASSDTASGSYNSPLHFGNGTRLTVT.

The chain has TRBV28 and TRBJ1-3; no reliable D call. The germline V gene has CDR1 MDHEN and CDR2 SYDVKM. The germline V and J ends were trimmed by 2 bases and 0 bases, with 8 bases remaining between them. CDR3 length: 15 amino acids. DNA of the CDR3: TGTGCCAGCAGTTTACTCCTACGCTCTGGAAACACCATATATTTT. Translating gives CASSLLLRSGNTIYF.

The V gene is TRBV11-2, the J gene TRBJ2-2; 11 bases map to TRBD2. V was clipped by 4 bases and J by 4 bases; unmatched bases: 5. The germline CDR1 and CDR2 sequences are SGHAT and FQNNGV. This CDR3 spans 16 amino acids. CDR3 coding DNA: TGTGCCAGCAGCTCACTAGCGGGAGTCACCACCGGGGAGCTGTTTTTT. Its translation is CASSSLAGVTTGELFF.

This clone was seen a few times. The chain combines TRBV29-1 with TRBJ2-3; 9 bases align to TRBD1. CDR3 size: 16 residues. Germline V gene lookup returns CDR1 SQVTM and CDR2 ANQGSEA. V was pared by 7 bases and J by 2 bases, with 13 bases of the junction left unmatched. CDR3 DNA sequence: TGCAGCGCCACCGGGACAGGGTGGGGGGCCACAGATACGCAGTATTTT. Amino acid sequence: CSATGTGWGATDTQYF.

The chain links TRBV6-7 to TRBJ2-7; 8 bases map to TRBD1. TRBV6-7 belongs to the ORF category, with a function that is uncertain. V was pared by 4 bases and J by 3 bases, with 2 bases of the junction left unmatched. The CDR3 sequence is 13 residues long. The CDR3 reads CASSSDRDYEQYV. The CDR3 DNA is TGTGCCAGCAGTTCGGACAGGGACTACGAGCAGTACGTC.

CDR3 protein: CARSTSGGVEQFF. In DNA form, the CDR3 reads TGTGCCCGCTCTACTAGCGGGGGGGTTGAGCAGTTCTTC. The chain employs TRBV30 and TRBJ2-1, with 13 bases aligning to TRBD2. Germline assignment: CDR1 GTSNPN and CDR2 SVGIG (reference sequence). This CDR3 contains 13 residues. Losses at the gene ends were 8 bases for V and 9 bases for J; bases not matched to a gene: 7.

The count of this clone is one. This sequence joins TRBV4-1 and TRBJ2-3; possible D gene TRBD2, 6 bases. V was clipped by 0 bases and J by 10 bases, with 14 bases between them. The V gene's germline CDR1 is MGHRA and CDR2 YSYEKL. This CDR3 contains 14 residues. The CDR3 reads CASSQDRGSTAQYF. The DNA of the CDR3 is TGCGCCAGCAGCCAAGATCGGGGGAGTACGGCGCAGTATTTT.

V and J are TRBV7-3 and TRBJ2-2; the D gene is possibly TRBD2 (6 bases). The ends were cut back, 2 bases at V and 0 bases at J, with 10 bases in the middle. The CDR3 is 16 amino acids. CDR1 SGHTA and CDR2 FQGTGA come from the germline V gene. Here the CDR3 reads CASSLAGRTNTGELFF. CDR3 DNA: TGTGCCAGCAGCTTAGCGGGACGCACGAACACCGGGGAGCTGTTTTTT. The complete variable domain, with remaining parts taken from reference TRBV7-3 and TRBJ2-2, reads GAGVSQTPSNKVTEKGKYVELRCDPISGHTALYWYRQSLGQGPEFLIYFQGTGAADDSGLPNDRFFAVRPEGSVSTLKIQRTERGDSAVYLCASSLAGRTNTGELFFGEGSRLTVL.

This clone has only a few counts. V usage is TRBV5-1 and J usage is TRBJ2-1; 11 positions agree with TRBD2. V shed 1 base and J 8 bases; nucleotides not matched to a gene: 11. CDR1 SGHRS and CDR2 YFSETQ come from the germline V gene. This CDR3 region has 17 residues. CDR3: CASSLMGLAVLGDEQFF. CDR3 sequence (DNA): TGCGCCAGCAGCTTGATGGGACTAGCGGTTTTAGGAGATGAGCAGTTCTTC.